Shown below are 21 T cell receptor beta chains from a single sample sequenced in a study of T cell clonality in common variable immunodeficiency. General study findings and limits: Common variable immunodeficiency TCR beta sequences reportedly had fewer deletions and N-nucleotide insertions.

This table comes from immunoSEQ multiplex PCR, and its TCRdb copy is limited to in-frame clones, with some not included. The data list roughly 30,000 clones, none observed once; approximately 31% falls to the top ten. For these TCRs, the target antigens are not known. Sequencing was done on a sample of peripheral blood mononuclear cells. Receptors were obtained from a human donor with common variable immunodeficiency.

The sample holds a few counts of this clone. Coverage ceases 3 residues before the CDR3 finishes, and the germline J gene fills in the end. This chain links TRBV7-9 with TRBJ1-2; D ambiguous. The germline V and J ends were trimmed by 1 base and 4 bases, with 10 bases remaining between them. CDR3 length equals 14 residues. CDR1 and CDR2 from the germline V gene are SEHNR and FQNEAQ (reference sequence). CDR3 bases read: TGTGCCAGCAGCTTAGGAGAGGACTCCTATGGC. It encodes CASSLGEDSYG. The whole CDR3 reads CASSLGEDSYGYTF.

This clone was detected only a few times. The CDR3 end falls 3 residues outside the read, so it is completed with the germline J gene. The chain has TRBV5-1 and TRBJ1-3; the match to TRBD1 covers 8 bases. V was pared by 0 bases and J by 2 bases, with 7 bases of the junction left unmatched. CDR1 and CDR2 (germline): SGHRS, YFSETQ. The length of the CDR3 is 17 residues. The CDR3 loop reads CASSLAGTGSTGNTIYF. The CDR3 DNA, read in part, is TGCGCCAGCAGCTTGGCCGGGACAGGTAGTACTGGAAACACC.

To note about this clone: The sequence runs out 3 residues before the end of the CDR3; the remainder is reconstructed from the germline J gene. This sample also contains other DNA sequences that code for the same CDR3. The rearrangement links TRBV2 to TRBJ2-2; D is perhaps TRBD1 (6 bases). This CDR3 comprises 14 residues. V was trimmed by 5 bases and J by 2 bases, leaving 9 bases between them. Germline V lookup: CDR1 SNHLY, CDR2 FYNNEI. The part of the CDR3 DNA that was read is TGTGCCAGCAGTTACAGGGTAAACACCGGGGAG. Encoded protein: CASSYRVNTGE. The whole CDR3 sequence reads CASSYRVNTGELFF.

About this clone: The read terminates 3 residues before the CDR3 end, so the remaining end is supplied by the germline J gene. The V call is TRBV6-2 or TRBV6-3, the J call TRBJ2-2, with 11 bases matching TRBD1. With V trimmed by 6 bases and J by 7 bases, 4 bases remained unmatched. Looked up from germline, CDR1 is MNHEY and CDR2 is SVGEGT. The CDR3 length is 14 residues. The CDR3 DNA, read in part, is TGTGCCAGCAGCTGGACAGGGGGCGGCGGGGAG. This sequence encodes CASSWTGGGGE. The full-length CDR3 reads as CASSWTGGGGELFF.

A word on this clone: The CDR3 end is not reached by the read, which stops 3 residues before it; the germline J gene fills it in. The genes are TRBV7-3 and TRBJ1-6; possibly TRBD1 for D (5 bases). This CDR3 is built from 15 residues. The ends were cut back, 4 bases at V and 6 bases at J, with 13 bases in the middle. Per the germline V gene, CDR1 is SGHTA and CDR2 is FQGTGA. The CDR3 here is CASSSAGGINSPLHF. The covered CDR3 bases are TGTGCCAGCAGCTCGGCGGGGGGGATTAATTCACCC.

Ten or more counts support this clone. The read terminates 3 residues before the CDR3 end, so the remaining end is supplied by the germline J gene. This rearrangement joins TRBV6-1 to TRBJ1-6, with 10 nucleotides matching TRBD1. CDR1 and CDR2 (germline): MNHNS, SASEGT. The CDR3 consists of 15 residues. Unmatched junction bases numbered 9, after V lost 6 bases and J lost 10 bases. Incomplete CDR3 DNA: TGTGCCAGCAGCGAACCGACAGGGGGCGGATCACCC. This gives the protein CASSEPTGGGSP. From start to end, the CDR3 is CASSEPTGGGSPLHF.

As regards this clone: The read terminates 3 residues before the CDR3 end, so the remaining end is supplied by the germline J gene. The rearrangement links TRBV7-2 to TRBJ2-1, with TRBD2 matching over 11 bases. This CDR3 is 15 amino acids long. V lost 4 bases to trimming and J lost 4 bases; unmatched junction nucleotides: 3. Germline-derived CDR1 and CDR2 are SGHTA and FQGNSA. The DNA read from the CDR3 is TGTGCCAGCAGCTCTTTAGCGGGGGGGTACAATGAG. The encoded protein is CASSSLAGGYNE. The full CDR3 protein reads CASSSLAGGYNEQFF.

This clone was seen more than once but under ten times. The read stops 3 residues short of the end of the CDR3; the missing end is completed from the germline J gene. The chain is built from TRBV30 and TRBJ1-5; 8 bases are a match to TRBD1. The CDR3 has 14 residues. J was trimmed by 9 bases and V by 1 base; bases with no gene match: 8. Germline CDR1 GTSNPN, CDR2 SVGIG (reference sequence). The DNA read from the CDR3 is TGTGCCTGGAGTGCCGGACAGGGTGGCACGCCC. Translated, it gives CAWSAGQGGTP. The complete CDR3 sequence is CAWSAGQGGTPQHF.

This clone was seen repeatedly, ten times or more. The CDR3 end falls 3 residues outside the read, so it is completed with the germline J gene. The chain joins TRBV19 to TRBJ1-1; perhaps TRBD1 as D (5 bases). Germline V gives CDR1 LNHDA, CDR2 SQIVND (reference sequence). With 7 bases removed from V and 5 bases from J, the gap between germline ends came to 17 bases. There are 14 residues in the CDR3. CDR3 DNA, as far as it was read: TGTGCCAGTAAACAGTTGGGGGGATATACTGAA. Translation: CASKQLGGYTE. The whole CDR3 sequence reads CASKQLGGYTEAFF.

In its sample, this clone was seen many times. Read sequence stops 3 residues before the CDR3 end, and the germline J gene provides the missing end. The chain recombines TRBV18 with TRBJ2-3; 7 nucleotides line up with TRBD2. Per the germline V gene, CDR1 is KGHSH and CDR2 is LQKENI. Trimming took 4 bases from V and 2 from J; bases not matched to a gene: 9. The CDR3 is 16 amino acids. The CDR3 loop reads CASSRRLALATDTQYF. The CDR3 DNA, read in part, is TGTGCCAGCTCACGACGACTAGCCCTCGCCACAGATACG.

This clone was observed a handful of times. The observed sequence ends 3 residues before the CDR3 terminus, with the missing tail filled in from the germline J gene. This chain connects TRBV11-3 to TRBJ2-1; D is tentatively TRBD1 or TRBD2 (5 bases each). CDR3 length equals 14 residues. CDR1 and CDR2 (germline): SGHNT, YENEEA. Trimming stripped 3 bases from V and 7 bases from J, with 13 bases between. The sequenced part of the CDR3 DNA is TGTGCCAGCAGCTTGCAGGGAGAGGTGAATGAG. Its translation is CASSLQGEVNE. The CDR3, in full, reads CASSLQGEVNEQFF.

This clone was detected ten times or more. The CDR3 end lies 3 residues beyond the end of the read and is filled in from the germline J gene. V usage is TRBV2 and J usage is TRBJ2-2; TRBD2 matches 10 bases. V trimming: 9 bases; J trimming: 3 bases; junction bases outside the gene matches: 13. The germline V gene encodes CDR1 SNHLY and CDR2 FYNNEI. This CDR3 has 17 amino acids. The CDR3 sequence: CARRTERGGSDTGELFF. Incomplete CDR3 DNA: TGTGCCAGGCGGACGGAGCGGGGGGGCTCGGACACCGGGGAG.

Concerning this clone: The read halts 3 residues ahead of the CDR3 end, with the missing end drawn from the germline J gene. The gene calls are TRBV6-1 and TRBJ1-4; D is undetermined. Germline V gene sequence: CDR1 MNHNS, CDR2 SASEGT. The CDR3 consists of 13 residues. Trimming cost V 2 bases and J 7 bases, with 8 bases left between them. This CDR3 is CASSELVGEKLFF. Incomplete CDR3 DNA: TGTGCCAGCAGTGAACTGGTCGGTGAAAAA.

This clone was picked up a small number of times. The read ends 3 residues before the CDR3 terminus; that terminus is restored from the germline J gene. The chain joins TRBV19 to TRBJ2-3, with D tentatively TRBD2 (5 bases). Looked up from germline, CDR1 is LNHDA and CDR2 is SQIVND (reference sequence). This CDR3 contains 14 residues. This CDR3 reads CASSPPGGYGSQYF. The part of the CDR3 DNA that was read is TGTGCCAGTAGCCCCCCAGGCGGGTACGGGTCG.

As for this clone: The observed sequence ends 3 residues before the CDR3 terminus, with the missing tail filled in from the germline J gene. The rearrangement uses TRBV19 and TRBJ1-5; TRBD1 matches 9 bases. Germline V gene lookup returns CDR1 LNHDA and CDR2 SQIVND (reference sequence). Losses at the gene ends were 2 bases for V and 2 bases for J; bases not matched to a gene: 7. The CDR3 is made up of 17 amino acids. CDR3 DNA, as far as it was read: TGTGCCAGTAGTATACGACAGGGGGGGGATGGCAATCAGCCC. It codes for CASSIRQGGDGNQP. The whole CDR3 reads CASSIRQGGDGNQPQHF. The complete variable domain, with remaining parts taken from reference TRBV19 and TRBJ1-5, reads DGGITQSPKYLFRKEGQNVTLSCEQNLNHDAMYWYRQDPGQGLRLIYYSQIVNDFQKGDIAEGYSVSREKKESFPLTVTSAQKNPTAFYLCASSIRQGGDGNQPQHFGDGTRLSIL.

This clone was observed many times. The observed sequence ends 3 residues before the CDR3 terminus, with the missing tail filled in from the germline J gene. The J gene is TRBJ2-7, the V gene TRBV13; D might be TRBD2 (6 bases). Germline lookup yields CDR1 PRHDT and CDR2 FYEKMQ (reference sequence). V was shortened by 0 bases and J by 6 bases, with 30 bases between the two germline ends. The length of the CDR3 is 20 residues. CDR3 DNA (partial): TGTGCCAGCAGCTTAGGTTCACTAGCCGTGCCCCCTACCCTCCGGGGCGAG. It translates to CASSLGSLAVPPTLRGE. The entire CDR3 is CASSLGSLAVPPTLRGEQYF.

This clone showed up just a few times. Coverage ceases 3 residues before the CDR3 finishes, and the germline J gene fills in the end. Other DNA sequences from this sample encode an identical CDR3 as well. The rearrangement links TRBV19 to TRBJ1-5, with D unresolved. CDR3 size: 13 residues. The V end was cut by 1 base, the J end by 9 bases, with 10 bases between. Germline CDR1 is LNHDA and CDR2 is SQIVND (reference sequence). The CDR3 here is CASSIGTRGPQHF. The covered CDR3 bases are TGTGCCAGTAGTATAGGCACGCGGGGGCCC.

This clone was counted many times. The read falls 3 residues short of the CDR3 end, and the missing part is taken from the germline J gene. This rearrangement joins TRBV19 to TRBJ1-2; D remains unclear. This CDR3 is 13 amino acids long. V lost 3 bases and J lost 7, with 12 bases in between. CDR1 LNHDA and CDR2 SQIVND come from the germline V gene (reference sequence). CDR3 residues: CASSIGRGSGYTF. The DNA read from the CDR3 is TGTGCCAGTAGTATCGGGCGGGGTAGTGGC.

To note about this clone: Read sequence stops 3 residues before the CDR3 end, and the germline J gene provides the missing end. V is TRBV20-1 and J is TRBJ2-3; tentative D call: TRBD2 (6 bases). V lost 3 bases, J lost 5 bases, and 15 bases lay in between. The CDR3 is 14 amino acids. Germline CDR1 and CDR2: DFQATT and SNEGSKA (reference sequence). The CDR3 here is CSARVGGRGDTQYF. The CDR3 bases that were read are TGCAGTGCTAGGGTTGGCGGGCGGGGAGATACG.

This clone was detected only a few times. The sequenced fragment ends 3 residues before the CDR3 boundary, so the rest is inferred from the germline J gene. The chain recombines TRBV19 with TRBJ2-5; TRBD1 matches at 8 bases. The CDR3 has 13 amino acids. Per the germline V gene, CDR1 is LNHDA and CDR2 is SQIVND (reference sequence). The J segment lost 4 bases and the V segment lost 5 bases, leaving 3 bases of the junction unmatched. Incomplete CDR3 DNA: TGTGCCAGTAGTTCCGGACAGGGAGAGACC. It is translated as CASSSGQGET. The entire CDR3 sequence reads CASSSGQGETQYF. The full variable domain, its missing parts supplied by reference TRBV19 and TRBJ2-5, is DGGITQSPKYLFRKEGQNVTLSCEQNLNHDAMYWYRQDPGQGLRLIYYSQIVNDFQKGDIAEGYSVSREKKESFPLTVTSAQKNPTAFYLCASSSGQGETQYFGPGTRLLVL.

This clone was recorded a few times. CDR3 region: CASSPDLGQGWPYEQYF. The DNA read from the CDR3 is TGTGCCAGCAGCCCCGACTTGGGACAGGGGTGGCCCTACGAG. The chain recombines TRBV6-2 or TRBV6-3 with TRBJ2-7, with 10 positions matching TRBD1. With the read ending 3 residues before the CDR3 end, the germline J gene is used to fill in that end. V was pared by 6 bases and J by 2 bases, with 13 bases of the junction left unmatched. The germline gives CDR1 MNHEY, CDR2 SVGEGT. The CDR3 spans 17 residues.